The rows below give T cell receptor beta chains drawn from one sample of a study of blood T cell repertoires in COVID-19. Assay used: immunoSEQ multiplex PCR; TCRdb lists only in-frame clones, some missing. Of some 220,000 clones in the sample, nearly 85% were seen once. Sequences were obtained from peripheral blood. These receptor sequences come from a human donor in a cohort sampled during active COVID-19. Each CDR3 is given with its conserved first and last residue. The order of the fields is J gene, V gene, clone size, CDR3 protein. Rows give clone size only sometimes, using once, few, many, or a class for an expanded clone.

j_gene: TRBJ2-5; v_gene: TRBV7-2; abundance: NA; CDR3aa: CASSFSGRIETQYF
j_gene: TRBJ1-4; v_gene: TRBV5-1; abundance: NA; CDR3aa: CASSLLTDEKLFF
j_gene: TRBJ1-1; v_gene: TRBV28; abundance: NA; CDR3aa: CASSSYRATEAFF
j_gene: TRBJ1-1; v_gene: TRBV6-2/TRBV6-3; abundance: NA; CDR3aa: CASSYAGEAFF
j_gene: TRBJ2-5; v_gene: TRBV28; abundance: NA; CDR3aa: CASSSESVEELETQYF
j_gene: TRBJ2-7; v_gene: TRBV24-1; abundance: NA; CDR3aa: CATSDSRTSGRAKDEQYF
j_gene: TRBJ2-7; v_gene: TRBV6-5; abundance: NA; CDR3aa: CASSYSRGGGRNEQYF
j_gene: TRBJ2-5; v_gene: TRBV5-1; abundance: NA; CDR3aa: CASSFTGGETQYF
j_gene: TRBJ2-7; v_gene: TRBV6-5; abundance: NA; CDR3aa: CASRGQSYEQYF
j_gene: TRBJ2-1; v_gene: TRBV7-6; abundance: NA; CDR3aa: CASSLGQGYRDEQFF
j_gene: TRBJ2-5; v_gene: TRBV29-1; abundance: NA; CDR3aa: CSVALAGGSETQYF
j_gene: TRBJ2-1; v_gene: TRBV7-9; abundance: once; CDR3aa: CASSRTSGDLSSYNEQFF
j_gene: TRBJ1-1; v_gene: TRBV18; abundance: NA; CDR3aa: CASSPVTTGTEAFF
j_gene: TRBJ2-5; v_gene: TRBV28; abundance: NA; CDR3aa: CASTSGGGEETQYF
j_gene: TRBJ1-1; v_gene: TRBV7-2; abundance: NA; CDR3aa: CASSWGQGGNTEAFF
j_gene: TRBJ2-3; v_gene: TRBV19; abundance: NA; CDR3aa: CASKVTSGRAADTQYF
j_gene: TRBJ1-5; v_gene: TRBV19; abundance: NA; CDR3aa: CASSSTGGNQPQHF
j_gene: TRBJ2-1; v_gene: TRBV6-5; abundance: NA; CDR3aa: CASSKRTGGNEQFF
j_gene: TRBJ2-1; v_gene: TRBV28; abundance: few; CDR3aa: CASSLQIEQFF
j_gene: TRBJ2-3; v_gene: TRBV10-1; abundance: NA; CDR3aa: CATRRSVADTQYF
j_gene: TRBJ2-4; v_gene: TRBV6-4; abundance: once; CDR3aa: CASSPTGGNIQYF
j_gene: TRBJ2-2; v_gene: TRBV2; abundance: NA; CDR3aa: CASSEDSGREGGELFF
j_gene: TRBJ2-2; v_gene: TRBV3-1/TRBV3-2; abundance: NA; CDR3aa: CASRRSSGNTGELFF
j_gene: TRBJ2-3; v_gene: TRBV5-5; abundance: NA; CDR3aa: CASSLGSSGSVDTQYF
j_gene: TRBJ2-1; v_gene: TRBV14; abundance: NA; CDR3aa: CASSRKGPGSGDSYNEQFF
j_gene: TRBJ1-1; v_gene: TRBV9; abundance: NA; CDR3aa: CASSVGGGMNTEAFF
j_gene: TRBJ2-5; v_gene: TRBV11-2; abundance: NA; CDR3aa: CASSLLGLAGETQYF
j_gene: TRBJ1-1; v_gene: TRBV9; abundance: NA; CDR3aa: CASSFNIGDTEAFF
j_gene: TRBJ2-5; v_gene: TRBV6-6; abundance: NA; CDR3aa: CASSDDRAGGKTQYF
j_gene: TRBJ2-7; v_gene: TRBV28; abundance: NA; CDR3aa: CASSLVLWAGSYEQYF
j_gene: TRBJ2-1; v_gene: TRBV12-3/TRBV12-4; abundance: NA; CDR3aa: CASSGTGNEQFF
j_gene: TRBJ2-2; v_gene: TRBV6-4; abundance: NA; CDR3aa: CASSVAGDNTGELFF
j_gene: TRBJ1-5; v_gene: TRBV2; abundance: few; CDR3aa: CASSERGRGADQPQHF
j_gene: TRBJ2-2; v_gene: TRBV2; abundance: NA; CDR3aa: CASSAGGLVYTGELFF
j_gene: TRBJ1-1; v_gene: TRBV9; abundance: NA; CDR3aa: CASTVIGQPTEAFF
j_gene: TRBJ2-2; v_gene: TRBV28; abundance: NA; CDR3aa: CASIRGQFTGELFF
j_gene: TRBJ2-5; v_gene: TRBV29-1; abundance: NA; CDR3aa: CSVAAQRRETQYF
j_gene: TRBJ1-3; v_gene: TRBV9; abundance: NA; CDR3aa: CASSAGGTAFSGNTIYF
j_gene: TRBJ1-4; v_gene: TRBV13; abundance: NA; CDR3aa: CASSLGQRREKLFF
j_gene: TRBJ2-7; v_gene: TRBV6-1; abundance: NA; CDR3aa: CASSEARSSHEQYF
j_gene: TRBJ2-5; v_gene: TRBV13; abundance: few; CDR3aa: CASSLGGGSGGETQYF
j_gene: TRBJ1-1; v_gene: TRBV5-5; abundance: NA; CDR3aa: CASSFGRGRGVDTEAFF
j_gene: TRBJ2-3; v_gene: TRBV19; abundance: NA; CDR3aa: CASSINRNPSHTDTQYF
j_gene: TRBJ2-1; v_gene: TRBV7-2; abundance: NA; CDR3aa: CASSLVSLPATIAQFF
j_gene: TRBJ1-4; v_gene: TRBV2; abundance: NA; CDR3aa: CASSEGTGRNEKLFF